A single sample gave rise to the 24 T cell receptor beta chains below, sequenced in a study of blood T cell repertoires in COVID-19. Generated by immunoSEQ multiplex PCR, the TCRdb table keeps only in-frame clones and is missing some. The table has 200,000 to 300,000 clones, roughly 80% seen once. The sequenced material came from peripheral blood. The receptors originated from a man aged 55 to 70 with acute or convalescent COVID-19.

This CDR3 is CASSIGLAGVEYNEQFF. The CDR3, as DNA: TGTGCCAGTAGTATCGGTCTAGCGGGAGTGGAGTACAATGAGCAGTTCTTC. The genes are TRBV19 and TRBJ2-1; 10 bases match TRBD2. This CDR3 spans 17 amino acids. In germline, CDR1 is LNHDA, CDR2 SQIVND (reference sequence). V lost 3 bases and J lost 4; bases outside the gene matches: 9.

The rearrangement joins TRBV27 to TRBJ1-5; 8 nucleotides match TRBD1. V lost 0 bases, J lost 2 bases, and 24 bases stayed unmatched. This CDR3 comprises 23 residues. Germline V gives CDR1 MNHEY, CDR2 SMNVEV (reference sequence). The CDR3 DNA is TGTGCCAGCAGTTTATCCGCTTCTAATCGTCAGGGGGCACTGTTTTTGGGCAATCAGCCCCAGCATTTT. This gives the protein CASSLSASNRQGALFLGNQPQHF.

The CDR3 region is CASSYEGRSGNTIYF. DNA for the CDR3: TGTGCCAGCAGTTACGAGGGTCGCTCTGGAAACACCATATATTTT. The chain combines TRBV6-5 with TRBJ1-3; D remains ambiguous. Trimming took off 2 bases at V and 0 bases at J, with 8 bases between the two ends. The germline CDR1 and CDR2 sequences are MNHEY and SVGAGI. This CDR3 comprises 15 residues.

This chain joins TRBV6-5 and TRBJ1-1; D remains unclear. The CDR3 extends over 12 amino acids. Germline V gives CDR1 MNHEY, CDR2 SVGAGI. V was pared by 11 bases and J by 0 bases, with 10 bases between. The DNA for the CDR3 is TGTGCCTTATCAGGAATGAACACTGAAGCTTTCTTT. Translating it yields CALSGMNTEAFF.

This clone was detected a few times. V and J are TRBV5-1 and TRBJ1-6; TRBD1 matches at 11 bases. CDR1 is SGHRS and CDR2 is YFSETQ in the germline V gene. This CDR3 has 16 amino acids. Trimming took 4 bases from V and 6 from J; bases not matched to a gene: 6. CDR3 loop: CASSRGQGASNSPLHF. In DNA form, the CDR3 reads TGCGCCAGCAGCCGCGGACAGGGGGCTAGTAATTCACCCCTCCACTTT.

This sequence joins TRBV27 and TRBJ2-6; 8 nucleotides agree with TRBD1. V shed 8 bases and J 2 bases; nucleotides not matched to a gene: 8. Looked up from germline, CDR1 is MNHEY and CDR2 is SMNVEV (reference sequence). CDR3 length equals 16 residues. CDR3 DNA sequence: TGTGCCAGCCGAGACAGGGGAACGGCTGGGGCCAACGTCCTGACTTTC. This gives the protein CASRDRGTAGANVLTF.

The genes are TRBV27 and TRBJ1-2, with D possibly being TRBD1 (6 bases). V gave up 1 base and J gave up 2 bases, with 14 bases separating them. Germline CDR1 and CDR2: MNHEY and SMNVEV (reference sequence). The CDR3 is 16 residues long. For the CDR3, the DNA is TGTGCCAGCAGTTTATTGGGTAACAGGGCCAACTATGGCTACACCTTC. This sequence encodes CASSLLGNRANYGYTF.

This clone came up once. CDR3 in DNA: TGTGCCAGCAGCTTGGCTGGGCAGGGCCAAACCTACGAGCAGTACTTC. Its protein product is CASSLAGQGQTYEQYF. The chain couples TRBV5-6 to TRBJ2-7, with D perhaps TRBD1 (5 bases). Trimming took off 0 bases at V and 2 bases at J, with 15 bases between the two ends. From germline, CDR1 is SGHDT and CDR2 YYEEEE. The CDR3 has 16 residues.

The chain employs TRBV7-3 and TRBJ2-1; possibly TRBD2 for D (5 bases). The CDR3 has 15 residues. V shed 0 bases and J shed 4 bases, with 10 bases lying between them. The germline CDR1 and CDR2 sequences are SGHTA and FQGTGA. As DNA, the CDR3 is TGTGCCAGCAGCTTAACGATCGGGGAGTACAATGAGCAGTTCTTC. It codes for CASSLTIGEYNEQFF.

The chain employs TRBV6-6 and TRBJ1-2; TRBD1 is a possible D gene (5 bases). In germline, CDR1 is MNHNY, CDR2 SVGAGI (reference sequence). The length of the CDR3 is 15 residues. V gave up 3 bases and J gave up 2 bases, with 13 bases separating them. CDR3 DNA: TGTGCCAGCAGTTATCAGGGAGGCGGCAACTATGGCTACACCTTC. As protein: CASSYQGGGNYGYTF.

V is TRBV7-2 and J is TRBJ2-7, with 15 bases that match TRBD2. CDR1 is SGHTA, CDR2 FQGNSA, per germline. The CDR3 length is 14 residues. V lost 5 bases, J lost 4 bases, and 0 bases stayed unmatched. The CDR3 sequence: CASSGLAGGYEQYF. The CDR3 DNA reads as TGTGCCAGCAGCGGACTAGCGGGGGGGTACGAGCAGTACTTC. The full variable domain, completed using reference TRBV7-2 and TRBJ2-7, is GAGVSQSPSNKVTEKGKDVELRCDPISGHTALYWYRQSLGQGLEFLIYFQGNSAPDKSGLPSDRFSAERTGGSVSTLTIQRTQQEDSAVYLCASSGLAGGYEQYFGPGTRLTVT.

V and J are TRBV5-4 and TRBJ1-3, with no clear D. V gave up 0 bases and J gave up 0 bases, with 7 bases separating them. This CDR3 contains 15 residues. Germline V lookup: CDR1 SGHNT, CDR2 YYREEE (reference sequence). The CDR3: CASSLGPSSGNTIYF. Here the CDR3 DNA reads TGTGCCAGCAGCTTGGGGCCCTCCTCTGGAAACACCATATATTTT.

In this sample, this clone turned up once. The chain uses TRBV6-5 and TRBJ2-1; tentative D call: TRBD1 (5 bases). The V end was cut by 6 bases, the J end by 5 bases, with 14 bases between. CDR3 size: 14 residues. Germline CDR1 and CDR2: MNHEY and SVGAGI. The CDR3 nucleotides read TGTGCCAGCAGGGTGTGGGGCGGTGACAATGAGCAGTTCTTC. Translation gives CASRVWGGDNEQFF.

This sequence joins TRBV28 and TRBJ2-3, with 10 nucleotides matching TRBD2. The CDR3 spans 15 residues. Germline-derived CDR1 and CDR2 are MDHEN and SYDVKM. Trimming took 3 bases from V and 2 from J; bases not matched to a gene: 2. The DNA of the CDR3 is TGTGCCAGCAGTTTTACTAGCGGGGACACAGATACGCAGTATTTT. Amino acid sequence: CASSFTSGDTDTQYF.

This chain uses TRBV11-2 with TRBJ2-5; a weak D match, TRBD2 (6 bases). V lost 2 bases and J 1 base, leaving 8 bases between the germline ends. Germline V gene sequence: CDR1 SGHAT, CDR2 FQNNGV. This CDR3 comprises 14 residues. CDR3 sequence: CASSLLAVQETQYF. In DNA form, the CDR3 reads TGTGCCAGCAGCTTATTAGCGGTCCAAGAGACCCAGTACTTC.

The CDR3 coding sequence is TGTGCCAGTAGTATGACACCGAACACTGAAGCTTTCTTT. Translating it yields CASSMTPNTEAFF. This sequence joins TRBV19 and TRBJ1-1, with D unclear. CDR1 and CDR2 from the germline V gene are LNHDA and SQIVND (reference sequence). Trimming took off 3 bases at V and 1 base at J, with 6 bases between the two ends. The CDR3 has 13 residues.

This clone was seen only a few times. The V and J genes are TRBV5-1 and TRBJ2-3; D remains unclear. V was pared by 0 bases and J by 0 bases, with 11 bases between. Germline V gene sequence: CDR1 SGHRS, CDR2 YFSETQ. The CDR3 is 16 residues long. CDR3 in DNA: TGCGCCAGCAGCTTGGGTCGCTTCACTAGCACAGATACGCAGTATTTT. It specifies CASSLGRFTSTDTQYF.

V gene TRBV30 combines with J gene TRBJ2-6; D possibly corresponds to TRBD1 (5 bases). The CDR3 runs to 14 residues. Trimming cost V 4 bases and J 2 bases, with 9 bases left between them. Germline values: CDR1 GTSNPN, CDR2 SVGIG (reference sequence). This chain's CDR3 is CAWTPGPGANVLTF. The CDR3 nucleotides are TGTGCCTGGACCCCAGGGCCTGGGGCCAACGTCCTGACTTTC.

The chain links TRBV30 to TRBJ1-4, with D possibly matching TRBD1 (5 bases). The ends were cut back, 2 bases at V and 5 bases at J, with 9 bases in the middle. CDR1 and CDR2 (germline): GTSNPN, SVGIG (reference sequence). This CDR3 spans 13 amino acids. CDR3 in DNA: TGTGCCTGGAGTTCGACAGAGAATGAAAAACTGTTTTTT. As protein: CAWSSTENEKLFF.

This rearrangement joins TRBV5-1 to TRBJ1-6; perhaps TRBD1 as D (5 bases). Germline-derived CDR1 and CDR2 are SGHRS and YFSETQ. This CDR3 contains 14 residues. Trimming took off 4 bases at V and 10 bases at J, with 15 bases between the two ends. The CDR3 region has the DNA TGCGCCAGCAGCCCCGGACAAAGTAAGTCACCCCTCCACTTT. Residues: CASSPGQSKSPLHF.

The J gene is TRBJ2-3, the V gene TRBV30; weak D call: TRBD1 (6 bases). Between the trimmed V and J ends, which lost 3 bases and 3 bases, there was a span of 13 bases. This CDR3 comprises 14 residues. Germline V gives CDR1 GTSNPN, CDR2 SVGIG (reference sequence). CDR3 protein: CAWSPTGRTDTQYF. CDR3 sequence (DNA): TGTGCCTGGAGCCCAACAGGGAGAACAGATACGCAGTATTTT.

This clone was counted a few times. The chain couples TRBV9 to TRBJ2-1; TRBD2 matches 8 bases. Germline lookup yields CDR1 SGDLS and CDR2 YYNGEE. Trimming at V came to 2 bases and at J to 4 bases, leaving 5 bases not matched to a gene. CDR3 length: 15 residues. The CDR3 bases are TGTGCCAGCAGCGTCGAGGGACTAGAGTACAATGAGCAGTTCTTC. Protein: CASSVEGLEYNEQFF.

This rearrangement joins TRBV9 to TRBJ2-3; tentatively, D is TRBD2 (6 bases). Per the germline V gene, CDR1 is SGDLS and CDR2 is YYNGEE. V lost 5 bases and J 1 base, leaving 14 bases between the germline ends. The CDR3 covers 15 residues. CDR3 sequence: CASRKGGGRTDTQYF. DNA of the CDR3: TGTGCCAGCAGAAAGGGAGGAGGACGCACAGATACGCAGTATTTT. The full variable domain, in which reference TRBV9 and TRBJ2-3 provide the parts outside the CDR3, is DSGVTQTPKHLITATGQRVTLRCSPRSGDLSVYWYQQSLDQGLQFLIQYYNGEERAKGNILERFSAQQFPDLHSELNLSSLELGDSALYFCASRKGGGRTDTQYFGPGTRLTVL.

DNA of the CDR3: TGTGCCAGCAGTTACGGGACAGGGGTCCACGAGCAGTACTTC. Translated, it gives CASSYGTGVHEQYF. This sequence joins TRBV6-5 and TRBJ2-7; TRBD1 matches at 10 bases. The V gene's germline CDR1 is MNHEY and CDR2 SVGAGI. The CDR3 sequence is 14 residues long. V trimming: 2 bases; J trimming: 5 bases; junction bases outside the gene matches: 3.